This T cell receptor (beta chain) came from a study of cytomegalovirus exposure and HLA in healthy donors. For the study at large: There were under 130 million unique TCR beta sequences, drawn from some 180 million T cells, in an earlier analysis.

V lost 2 bases to trimming and J lost 8 bases; unmatched junction nucleotides: 10. Germline-derived CDR1 and CDR2 are MNHEY and SMNVEV (reference sequence). This CDR3 spans 15 amino acids. Of note for this clone: Its antigen is not identified.

Study-level findings and limits: HLA restriction was apparent for most CMV-associated TCR beta chains in a later analysis. A later analysis showed TCR association rates differing by HLA locus, peaking at DRB1 and lowest at HLA-C. It was reported that the classifier diagnosed cytomegalovirus status with high specificity and sensitivity in both the original and validation cohorts.

Use of 60 Vbeta and 13 Jbeta primers characterized the PCR. Repertoires were generated with immunoSEQ multiplex PCR, while TCRdb's copy carries only in-frame clones and drops some. The sample includes approximately 200,000 clones, approximately 81% of them seen just once. The V call is TRBV27, the J call TRBJ1-2; 8 bases are shared with TRBD1. The TCR was taken from a woman younger than 30 in good health and CMV-seropositive. The sequenced sample was PBMCs. In nucleotides, the CDR3 is TGTGCCAGCAGTTTAAAGGCAGGGGGCATTCGGGGCTACACCTTC. Its translation is CASSLKAGGIRGYTF.